The 16 T cell receptor beta chains listed next were all sequenced from one sample in a study of CD8+ T cells in alopecia areata. Extraction and reverse transcription of RNA yielded cDNA as the sequencing template. This table comes from immunoSEQ multiplex PCR, and its TCRdb copy is limited to in-frame clones, with some not included. The table lists 140,000 to 150,000 clones, roughly 50% of them singletons. Sequences were derived from CD4+ T cells sorted from blood, sampled at week 0. These receptors were collected from a human donor with alopecia areata.

The J gene is TRBJ1-1, the V gene TRBV9; D ambiguous. The CDR3 covers 14 residues. CDR1 is SGDLS and CDR2 is YYNGEE in the germline V gene. Trimming took off 0 bases at V and 1 base at J, with 7 bases between the two ends. The CDR3: CASSVVPENTEAFF. The CDR3 region has the DNA TGTGCCAGCAGCGTAGTCCCAGAGAACACTGAAGCTTTCTTT.

The chain joins TRBV29-1 to TRBJ2-3; 8 nucleotides line up with TRBD2. The CDR3 covers 14 residues. Losses at the gene ends were 7 bases for V and 0 bases for J; bases not matched to a gene: 6. Germline values: CDR1 SQVTM, CDR2 ANQGSEA. CDR3 protein: CSARLAMSTDTQYF. Here the CDR3 DNA reads TGCAGCGCCAGACTAGCGATGAGCACAGATACGCAGTATTTT.

This clone was found a few times. The rearrangement joins TRBV7-2 to TRBJ2-1; perhaps TRBD2 as D (7 bases). Trimming left V 5 bases short and J 13 bases short, with 15 bases between. The CDR3 extends over 12 amino acids. Germline V gene data show CDR1 as SGHTA and CDR2 as FQGNSA. In DNA form, the CDR3 reads TGTGCCAGCAGCCGCGGCGGCGGGGGCCAGTTCTTC. The encoded protein is CASSRGGGGQFF.

This chain uses TRBV2 with TRBJ2-1, with TRBD1 as a possible D gene (6 bases). This CDR3 has 11 residues. Germline-derived CDR1 and CDR2 are SNHLY and FYNNEI. The V end lost 8 bases, the J end lost 4 bases, and 6 bases lay between the germline ends. The chain's CDR3 is CASGQYNEQFF. CDR3 DNA: TGTGCCAGCGGACAGTACAATGAGCAGTTCTTC.

This chain connects TRBV30 to TRBJ1-1; D gene ambiguous. Deletions cut 3 bases from V and 0 bases from J, with 8 bases between. The length of the CDR3 is 13 residues. Per germline, CDR1 GTSNPN and CDR2 SVGIG (reference sequence). The CDR3: CAWRRSVNTEAFF. The CDR3 region has the DNA TGTGCCTGGAGGAGGTCCGTGAACACTGAAGCTTTCTTT. Supplemented by reference TRBV30 and TRBJ1-1, the full variable domain reads SQTIHQWPATLVQPVGSPLSLECTVEGTSNPNLYWYRQAAGRGLQLLFYSVGIGQISSEVPQNLSASRPQDRQFILSSKKLLLSDSGFYLCAWRRSVNTEAFFGQGTRLTVV.

This clone has just one count. This chain links TRBV27 with TRBJ2-6; D gene ambiguous. The germline gives CDR1 MNHEY, CDR2 SMNVEV (reference sequence). This CDR3 is built from 13 residues. With 7 bases removed from V and 0 bases from J, the gap between germline ends came to 4 bases. The CDR3 sequence is CASTASGANVLTF. The CDR3 DNA reads TGTGCCAGCACCGCCTCTGGGGCCAACGTCCTGACTTTC.

This clone was seen only once. This rearrangement joins TRBV6-5 to TRBJ1-3; the D gene is possibly TRBD1 (5 bases). Per the germline V gene, CDR1 is MNHEY and CDR2 is SVGAGI. The CDR3 consists of 15 residues. V lost 6 bases and J lost 0, with 12 bases in between. The CDR3: CASSFQGVSGNTIYF. CDR3 sequence (DNA): TGTGCCAGCAGCTTTCAGGGAGTCTCTGGAAACACCATATATTTT.

The CDR3 region is CSAAAGEEGTEAFF. DNA of the CDR3: TGCAGCGCCGCGGCGGGGGAAGAGGGCACTGAAGCTTTCTTT. This chain links TRBV29-1 with TRBJ1-1, with D possibly being TRBD1 (5 bases). Germline lookup yields CDR1 SQVTM and CDR2 ANQGSEA. The V gene lost 7 bases and the J gene lost 4 bases, with 19 bases spanning the gap. CDR3 length: 14 amino acids.

As concerns this clone: One junction end disagrees with the germline gene, perhaps due to a read error. The J gene is TRBJ1-2, the V gene TRBV7-9; possibly TRBD1 for D (5 bases). This CDR3 spans 11 amino acids. CDR1 is SEHNR and CDR2 is FQNEAQ in the germline V gene (reference sequence). The CDR3 bases are TGTGCCAGCACCGACGGGGGTACCCCCTTCTTC. This codes for CASTDGGTPFF.

The gene calls are TRBV5-4 and TRBJ2-1, with a weak D call TRBD1 (5 bases). Germline loops: CDR1 SGHNT, CDR2 YYREEE (reference sequence). This CDR3 region has 15 residues. Trimming took off 5 bases at V and 4 bases at J, with 16 bases between the two ends. The CDR3 region is CASSSGNLMYNEQFF. DNA of the CDR3: TGTGCCAGCAGTTCAGGGAACCTGATGTACAATGAGCAGTTCTTC.

Here the CDR3 DNA reads TGCAGCGTCATCCGACAGTCAACTAGCGTTGTCTACGAGCAGTACTTC. This gives the protein CSVIRQSTSVVYEQYF. This rearrangement joins TRBV29-1 to TRBJ2-7; 7 nucleotides align to TRBD2. Germline trimming cut 6 bases from V and 3 bases from J; bases unmatched to any gene: 17. Germline CDR1 and CDR2: SQVTM and ANQGSEA. This CDR3 is built from 16 residues.

The chain recombines TRBV9 with TRBJ2-1; D is tentatively TRBD1 or TRBD2 (6 bases each). The germline V gene has CDR1 SGDLS and CDR2 YYNGEE. The CDR3 covers 15 residues. The V end was cut by 4 bases, the J end by 7 bases, with 18 bases between. The CDR3 region has the DNA TGTGCCAGCAGCAGAGGGGGGTCCCCTGCTAATGAGCAGTTCTTC. It yields the protein CASSRGGSPANEQFF.

This clone appeared a few times. V gene TRBV19 combines with J gene TRBJ1-1; D unresolved. V was pared by 7 bases and J by 0 bases, with 12 bases between. The CDR3 has 14 amino acids. Looked up from germline, CDR1 is LNHDA and CDR2 is SQIVND (reference sequence). The CDR3 protein is CASKFGAMNTEAFF. CDR3 in DNA: TGTGCCAGTAAGTTCGGAGCTATGAACACTGAAGCTTTCTTT.

The genes are TRBV30 and TRBJ1-6; D may be TRBD1 (5 bases). This CDR3 has 13 residues. Trimming took 4 bases from V and 8 from J, leaving 12 bases between them. Per the germline V gene, CDR1 is GTSNPN and CDR2 is SVGIG (reference sequence). The CDR3 region is CAWIGQGDSPLHF. In nucleotides, the CDR3 is TGTGCCTGGATTGGGCAGGGTGATTCACCCCTCCACTTT.

The rearrangement links TRBV4-1 to TRBJ2-1; TRBD2 matches 9 bases. The CDR3 has 15 residues. V lost 1 base to trimming and J lost 8 bases; unmatched junction nucleotides: 6. The germline CDR1 and CDR2 sequences are MGHRA and YSYEKL. The CDR3 DNA reads as TGCGCCAGCAGCCAAGTTGCGGGGGGGCCCTATGAGCAGTTCTTC. Translated: CASSQVAGGPYEQFF.

A few counts support this clone. V usage is TRBV29-1 and J usage is TRBJ2-1; tentative D call: TRBD1 (5 bases). The CDR3 loop spans 16 amino acids. Trimming left V 4 bases short and J 4 bases short, with 20 bases between. Germline CDR1 and CDR2: SQVTM and ANQGSEA. The DNA of the CDR3 is TGCAGCGTTGTACAGCTGTCAAGGGGAAAATACAATGAGCAGTTCTTC. It translates to CSVVQLSRGKYNEQFF.